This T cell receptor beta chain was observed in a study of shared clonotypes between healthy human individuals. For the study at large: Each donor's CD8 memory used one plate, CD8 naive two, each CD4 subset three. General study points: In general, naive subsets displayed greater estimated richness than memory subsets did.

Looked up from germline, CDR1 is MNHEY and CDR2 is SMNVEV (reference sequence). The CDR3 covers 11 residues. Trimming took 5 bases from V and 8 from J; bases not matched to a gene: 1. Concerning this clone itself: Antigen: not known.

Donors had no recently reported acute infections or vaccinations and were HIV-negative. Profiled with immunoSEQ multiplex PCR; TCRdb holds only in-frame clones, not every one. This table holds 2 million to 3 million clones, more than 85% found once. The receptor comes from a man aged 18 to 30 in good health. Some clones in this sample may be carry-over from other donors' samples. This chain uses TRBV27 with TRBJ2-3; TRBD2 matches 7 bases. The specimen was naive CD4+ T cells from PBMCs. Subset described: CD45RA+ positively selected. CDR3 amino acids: CASSASGTQYF. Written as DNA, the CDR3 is TGTGCCAGCAGTGCTAGCGGTACGCAGTATTTT.